Listed below are T cell receptor beta chains from one sample, sequenced in a study of blood T cell repertoires in COVID-19. The table came from immunoSEQ multiplex PCR; TCRdb's copy has only in-frame clones and leaves some out. The repertoire has under 250,000 clones, 83% of them found once; the top ten carry 2.5% to 3%. Sequenced material: peripheral blood. Every receptor here comes from a woman aged 70-85 years with active or convalescent COVID-19. Both conserved end residues are part of each CDR3. A D gene is named only where the DNA matches it firmly.

v_gene: TRBV11-2; d_gene: TRBD2; j_gene: TRBJ2-1; CDR3nt: TGTGCCAGCAGCCCGGGACTAGCGAGTAGTGAGCAGTTCTTC; CDR3aa: CASSPGLASSEQFF
v_gene: TRBV11-2; d_gene: TRBD1; j_gene: TRBJ1-1; CDR3nt: TGTGCCAGCAGCCGCGACCAGGGGGAAGGAGCTTTCTTT; CDR3aa: CASSRDQGEGAFF
v_gene: TRBV5-1; d_gene: TRBD1; j_gene: TRBJ1-4; CDR3nt: TGCGCCAGCAGCTACACGACAGGGACGTCTACTAATGAAAAACTGTTTTTT; CDR3aa: CASSYTTGTSTNEKLFF
v_gene: TRBV10-1; d_gene: NA; j_gene: TRBJ1-5; CDR3nt: TGCGCCAGCAGTGAGCCCCTAAATCAGCCCCAGCATTTT; CDR3aa: CASSEPLNQPQHF
v_gene: TRBV2; d_gene: NA; j_gene: TRBJ2-7; CDR3nt: TGTGCCAGCAGCCCGAACGGGATAGCCTACGAGCAGTACTTC; CDR3aa: CASSPNGIAYEQYF
v_gene: TRBV2; d_gene: TRBD1; j_gene: TRBJ2-3; CDR3nt: TGTGCCAGCAGGACAGGGGGCGCGAGGACAGATACGCAGTATTTT; CDR3aa: CASRTGGARTDTQYF
v_gene: TRBV6-5; d_gene: NA; j_gene: TRBJ1-5; CDR3nt: TGTGCCAGCACCCGAATAGCCACCGAGAATCAGCCCCAGCATTTT; CDR3aa: CASTRIATENQPQHF
v_gene: TRBV6-5; d_gene: TRBD1; j_gene: TRBJ2-5; CDR3nt: TGTGCCACCAACAGGGGGGAGACCCAGTACTTC; CDR3aa: CATNRGETQYF
v_gene: TRBV10-2; d_gene: TRBD1; j_gene: TRBJ1-2; CDR3nt: TGCGCCAGCAGGACCGGGACAGGCTTTGGCTACACCTTC; CDR3aa: CASRTGTGFGYTF
v_gene: TRBV29-1; d_gene: TRBD2; j_gene: TRBJ2-2; CDR3nt: TGCAGCGTTTCCGGACTAGCGGCCGCGGAGCTGTTTTTT; CDR3aa: CSVSGLAAAELFF
v_gene: TRBV3-1/TRBV3-2; d_gene: NA; j_gene: TRBJ2-5; CDR3nt: TGTGCCAGCAGCCATGGGGGCCGGGAGACCCAGTACTTC; CDR3aa: CASSHGGRETQYF